This TCR beta chain was captured in a study of T-cell memory formation after mild COVID-19. Trimming removed 4 bases at V and 10 bases at J, with 20 bases between. Germline lookup yields CDR1 MNHNS and CDR2 SASEGT. The CDR3 contains 15 residues. MiXCR, applied by TCRdb to the 5' RACE reads, yields one record per CDR3 protein. The sample lists fewer than 250,000 distinct CDR3 sequences; 10% were seen once. The specimen was PBMCs or a T cell subset sorted from them (not recorded which). The chain employs TRBV6-1 and TRBJ2-1; possible D gene TRBD2, 5 bases. The receptor's source is a man younger than 30 who had mild COVID-19 (a few samples of this study predate the infection). Cell type and time point are not known. CDR3 coding DNA: TGTGCCAGCAGTGCGGATCGCGGACTCTTGCGGGAGCAGTTCTTC. Encoded protein: CASSADRGLLREQFF.